These 15 T cell receptor beta chains came from one sample sequenced in a study of blood T cell repertoires in COVID-19. The table came from immunoSEQ multiplex PCR; TCRdb's copy has only in-frame clones and leaves some out. The table lists under 150,000 clones, approximately 89% of them singletons, with 4.3% in the top ten. Sequenced sample: peripheral blood. All receptors derive from a human donor in a cohort sampled during active COVID-19.

J is TRBJ2-3 and V is TRBV11-2; D might be TRBD2 (6 bases). The CDR3 is made up of 17 amino acids. V was cut by 3 bases and J by 2 bases, with 18 bases left in between. Germline CDR1 is SGHAT and CDR2 is FQNNGV. As DNA, the CDR3 is TGTGCCAGCAGCTTGGGAGGATGGAGCGGGCCCACAGATACGCAGTATTTT. Translated, it gives CASSLGGWSGPTDTQYF.

V gene TRBV18 combines with J gene TRBJ2-7; TRBD1 is a possible D gene (6 bases). V lost 3 bases to trimming and J lost 5 bases, with 17 bases between them. The CDR3 totals 15 residues. Germline V gives CDR1 KGHSH, CDR2 LQKENI. CDR3 loop: CASSPLARGTDEQYF. Here the CDR3 DNA reads TGTGCCAGCTCACCTTTGGCGAGGGGGACCGACGAGCAGTACTTC.

The chain recombines TRBV6-5 with TRBJ1-1; the match to TRBD1 covers 8 bases. The CDR3 sequence is 14 residues long. V shed 5 bases, J shed 3 bases, and the junction held 5 bases outside the gene matches. Germline V gene lookup returns CDR1 MNHEY and CDR2 SVGAGI. CDR3 DNA: TGTGCCAGCAGTCTGGACAGGGTATACACTGAAGCTTTCTTT. Its protein is CASSLDRVYTEAFF.

This clone was seen once. V is TRBV27 and J is TRBJ2-3, with TRBD2 matching over 8 bases. The CDR3 consists of 14 residues. After removal of 5 bases from V and 6 bases from J, the junction contained 7 bases not matched to a gene. Germline V CDR1 and CDR2: MNHEY, SMNVEV (reference sequence). The CDR3 sequence: CASSPREGGDTQYF. CDR3 in DNA: TGTGCCAGCAGTCCTCGGGAGGGGGGCGATACGCAGTATTTT.

The CDR3 spells CSASIGRERDTQYF. The CDR3 nucleotides are TGCAGTGCTAGTATCGGGCGGGAGAGAGATACGCAGTATTTT. The rearrangement uses TRBV20-1 and TRBJ2-3; 7 bases agree with TRBD2. Germline V gene lookup returns CDR1 DFQATT and CDR2 SNEGSKA (reference sequence). CDR3 length: 14 residues. Trimming took 3 bases from V and 5 from J; bases not matched to a gene: 8.

The chain joins TRBV6-5 to TRBJ2-4, with D tentatively TRBD2 (5 bases). V lost 0 bases, J lost 7 bases, and 10 bases lay in between. CDR1 MNHEY and CDR2 SVGAGI come from the germline V gene. This CDR3 contains 14 residues. The CDR3 nucleotides read TGTGCCAGCAGTTACTCGGGCAGGAGGAACATTCAGTACTTC. It codes for CASSYSGRRNIQYF.

This clone was picked up a small number of times. The gene calls are TRBV4-3 and TRBJ2-5; TRBD1 agrees at 7 bases. J gave up 7 bases and V 0 bases, and 8 bases lay outside the gene matches. The V gene's germline CDR1 is LGHNA and CDR2 YSLEER. This CDR3 spans 15 amino acids. The CDR3 is CASSQDLTGTRTQYF. The CDR3 nucleotides are TGCGCCAGCAGCCAAGACCTGACAGGGACAAGGACCCAGTACTTC.

This clone was seen a single time. The gene calls are TRBV6-5 and TRBJ1-5; D may be TRBD1 (6 bases). CDR1 is MNHEY, CDR2 SVGAGI, per germline. Between the trimmed V and J ends, which lost 4 bases and 5 bases, there was a span of 15 bases. The CDR3 is 15 residues long. CDR3 bases: TGTGCCAGCAGTTCCACCGGGACACCCTATCAGCCCCAGCATTTT. Protein product: CASSSTGTPYQPQHF.

The CDR3 DNA reads TGCAGTGCTATCAAGAACACTGAAGCTTTCTTT. It encodes CSAIKNTEAFF. V is TRBV20-1 and J is TRBJ1-1; D call uncertain. The CDR3 totals 11 residues. Germline CDR1 reads DFQATT; CDR2 reads SNEGSKA (reference sequence). Trimming stripped 4 bases from V and 1 base from J, with 4 bases between.

The chain links TRBV7-2 to TRBJ2-3, with D uncertain. CDR1 is SGHTA and CDR2 is FQGNSA in the germline V gene. The length of the CDR3 is 14 residues. The V end was cut by 4 bases, the J end by 0 bases, with 8 bases between. The CDR3 bases are TGTGCCAGCAGCTCATATACTAGCACAGATACGCAGTATTTT. It encodes CASSSYTSTDTQYF.

The rearrangement links TRBV24-1 to TRBJ2-5, with a tentative D call TRBD1 (6 bases). The length of the CDR3 is 17 residues. V lost 7 bases to trimming and J lost 5 bases, with 25 bases between them. Germline values: CDR1 KGHDR, CDR2 SFDVKD. The CDR3 nucleotides are TGTGCCACCAGAAAGCACCCAGGGGTAGTTGATCAGGAGACCCAGTACTTC. It is translated as CATRKHPGVVDQETQYF.

The chain links TRBV30 to TRBJ1-1; 7 bases fit TRBD1. Germline-derived CDR1 and CDR2 are GTSNPN and SVGIG (reference sequence). CDR3 length equals 13 residues. Trimming cost V 2 bases and J 5 bases; bases outside gene matches: 5. The CDR3 is CAWSQGGGTEAFF. The DNA for the CDR3 is TGTGCCTGGAGTCAAGGGGGCGGAACTGAAGCTTTCTTT.

This clone was recorded only once. This chain connects TRBV9 to TRBJ1-4; 10 nucleotides match TRBD1. Germline loops: CDR1 SGDLS, CDR2 YYNGEE. The CDR3 runs 17 residues. The V and J ends lost 4 bases and 2 bases, in that order; junction bases with no gene match: 8. CDR3 residues: CASSPWTGGPTNEKLFF. The CDR3 nucleotides read TGTGCCAGCAGCCCCTGGACAGGGGGGCCCACTAATGAAAAACTGTTTTTT.

This chain uses TRBV19 with TRBJ2-3, with no clear D. Germline V gives CDR1 LNHDA, CDR2 SQIVND (reference sequence). This CDR3 is 14 amino acids long. Trimming took 5 bases from V and 2 from J, leaving 11 bases between them. CDR3 sequence: CASSPTWATDTQYF. The DNA of the CDR3 is TGTGCCAGTAGTCCAACCTGGGCCACAGATACGCAGTATTTT.

The J gene is TRBJ2-3, the V gene TRBV4-3; TRBD2 matches 9 bases. V lost 1 base, J lost 6 bases, and 8 bases stayed unmatched. The germline V gene has CDR1 LGHNA and CDR2 YSLEER. The CDR3 spans 16 residues. The CDR3 DNA reads as TGCGCCAGCAGCCAAGGGTTGGGTAGCGGGAGCGATACGCAGTATTTT. Amino acid sequence: CASSQGLGSGSDTQYF.